This TCR beta chain was profiled in a study of cytomegalovirus exposure and HLA in healthy donors. Regarding the study as a whole: A reported reduction in N-insertions relative to the roughly 710-donor mean was seen in an Asian-associated ancestry cluster in a later analysis. Productive rates of about 87% or about 30% were seen for most TCR beta V segments in an earlier analysis. Analysis performed later showed TCR beta chains linked to HLA being more clonally expanded than equally common others.

The PCR used 60 Vbeta and 13 Jbeta primers. Sequencing used immunoSEQ multiplex PCR; TCRdb keeps in-frame clones, though not all of them. The sample gives about 140,000 clones, about 85% of which show up once; about 3% is in the top ten. About this clone itself: The antigen is not known.

The CDR3 is 18 residues long. The germline V gene has CDR1 LNHDA and CDR2 SQIVND (reference sequence). With 2 bases removed from V and 6 bases from J, the gap between germline ends came to 23 bases. This chain links TRBV19 with TRBJ1-5, with D perhaps matching TRBD1 (5 bases). The sequence was obtained from a female donor in good health and CMV-seronegative. Sequenced input: PBMCs. Here the CDR3 DNA reads TGTGCCAGTAGTATACGCCTACACAGTGGGGGGAAGGGTCAGCCCCAGCATTTT. Its translation: CASSIRLHSGGKGQPQHF.